This TCR beta chain was captured by sequencing in a study of blood T cells in healthy people across ages. For this clonotype: Its specificity is not known.

Points from the study as a whole: There was a strong correlation between TCR beta diversity and naive T cell percentage. Per million T cells, TCR beta diversity dropped roughly linearly as age increased.

The use of a sample-barcoded 5' primer and a J-beta primer mix characterized a second PCR of roughly 6 to 11 cycles. TCRdb used MiXCR to reprocess the 5' RACE reads, holding one entry per CDR3 protein. The sample includes roughly 1,300,000 distinct CDR3 sequences, around 59% seen only once; the top ten take over 6.5%. Sequenced sample: blood. This clonotype was sampled from a young man in good health.

The CDR3 DNA reads TGTGCCAGCAGTTCCCGGACTAAAGAGACCCAGTACTTC. This encodes CASSSRTKETQYF. J is TRBJ2-5 and V is TRBV27, with D perhaps matching TRBD2 (6 bases). V dropped 4 bases and J dropped 3 bases, with 9 bases sitting between them. Germline V gene data show CDR1 as MNHEY and CDR2 as SMNVEV (reference sequence). The CDR3 consists of 13 residues.